This T cell receptor (beta chain) is drawn from a study of memory CD4+ T cells and cytomegalovirus serostatus (dated 2019 in TCRdb). For context, the study as a whole: The cohort comprised 33 healthy Belgian adults, 9 CMV seropositive and some 25 CMV seronegative. To replicate a published TCR-based CMV serostatus classifier, the researchers sequenced the CD4+ memory TCRbeta repertoires of a Belgian cohort whose cytomegalovirus serostatus was known. What the authors observed across the whole study: Only CD4+CD45RO+ memory cells were sequenced, unlike the original study, which covered naive and memory CD4+ and CD8+ populations. The original-framework classifier achieved a median bootstrapped AUC of about 0.95 with a 95% CI of 0.76-1.00 on the Belgian cohort. Of 164 previously reported CMV-associated TCRbeta sequences, 67 appeared in the CD4+ memory repertoires, each in one to five individuals. CMV serostatus prediction reached a median bootstrapped AUC of 0.95 with the original framework and just over 0.9 with a US-trained random forest. The results were read as suggesting that the CMV-associated TCR signature is, for the most part, present in the CD4+ memory repertoire.

A FACSAria II was used to sort memory CD4+ T cells, defined as single viable CD3+CD4+CD8-CD45RO+ cells. CMV serostatus was determined using a Roche Elecsys assay that detects serum IgG against CMV pp150, pp28, p38 and p52. After thawing, total CD4+ T cells were enriched by positive selection with CD4 magnetic microbeads. The samples came from a separate study whose specific focus was interrogating the CD4+ T cell memory repertoire. Peripheral blood mononuclear cells were isolated and cryopreserved according to standard operating procedures, and serum was stored at -80 degrees C. Staining used CD3-PerCP (BW264/56), CD4-APC (RPA-T4), CD45RO-PE (UCHT1) and CD8-Pacific Orange (3B5) antibodies, with Sytox blue excluding non-viable cells. This clone is regarded as medium-sized (0.01 to 0.1%). Its antigen is still unknown. The sample holds no much larger clone one base away, and base qualities are not on file.

The Quick-DNA Microprep Kit was used to extract genomic DNA from the sorted cells. Amplification of TCRbeta DNA was done with the immunoSEQ hsTCRbeta kit, following the protocol from the manufacturer. TCRbeta libraries were sequenced on an Illumina MiSeq instrument. The paper's processing steps were these. Removing out-of-frame sequences left 2,204,828 distinct TCRbeta sequences, an average of about 67,000 per individual. Each individual was scored by the count of roughly 160 previously reported CMV-associated TCRbeta sequences and the total productive distinct TCRbeta count. A beta-binomial model was reimplemented in Python, and scikit-learn random forests with default parameters were trained on data from the US cohort. Classifier performance on the Belgian cohort was summarized as median AUC with percentile confidence intervals over 10,000 bootstrap iterations. TCRdb obtained this table from immuneACCESS and retained in-frame rearrangements with V and J assigned. These tables miss some clones; where compared with another copy, unresolved V genes account for less than half of the shortfall, and the remainder is unexplained. The DNA was the basis for D and trimming; V, J and clone size are from that table. The sample yields just under 65,000 clones; approximately 77% were counted once. The top ten hold around 0.81% of the sample.

V is cut by 0 bases and J by 0 bases, and the space between the germline ends is 11 bases. In the germline V gene, CDR1 corresponds to KGHSH and CDR2 to LQKENI. The CDR3 goes from the cysteine to the phenylalanine over 16 residues. Of the read, only the CDR3 DNA is kept; its 48 bases are in frame from base 1. In this chain, TRBV18 is recombined with TRBJ1-1; the D gene identity is not certain. Sequencing was carried out using memory CD4+ T cells from blood. The receptor was isolated from an adult in good health and CMV-seronegative. The CDR3 sequence is CASSPPMGSMNTEAFF. The DNA reads TGTGCCAGCTCACCACCGATGGGGAGCATGAACACTGAAGCTTTCTTT. This CDR3, with the reference TRBV18 and TRBJ1-1 proteins standing in past its ends, gives the full variable domain NAGVMQNPRHLVRRRGQEARLRCSPMKGHSHVYWYRQLPEEGLKFMVYLQKENIIDESGMPKERFSAEFPKEGPSILRIQQVVRGDSAAYFCASSPPMGSMNTEAFFGQGTRLTVV.